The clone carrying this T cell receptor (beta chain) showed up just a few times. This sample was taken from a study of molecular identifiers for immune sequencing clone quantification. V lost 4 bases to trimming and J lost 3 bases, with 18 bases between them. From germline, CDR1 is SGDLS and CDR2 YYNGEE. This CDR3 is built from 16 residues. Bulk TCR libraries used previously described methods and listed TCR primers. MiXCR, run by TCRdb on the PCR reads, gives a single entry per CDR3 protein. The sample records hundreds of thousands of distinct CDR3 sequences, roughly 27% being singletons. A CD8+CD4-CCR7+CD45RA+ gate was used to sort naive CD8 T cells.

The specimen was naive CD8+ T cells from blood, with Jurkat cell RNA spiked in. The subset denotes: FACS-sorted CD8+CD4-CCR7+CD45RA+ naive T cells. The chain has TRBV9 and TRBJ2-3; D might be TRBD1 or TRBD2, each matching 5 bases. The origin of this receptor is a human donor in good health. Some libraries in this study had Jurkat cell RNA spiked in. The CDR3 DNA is TGTGCCAGCAGCCAGGACACGGGGCTCAGTACAGATACGCAGTATTTT. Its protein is CASSQDTGLSTDTQYF.